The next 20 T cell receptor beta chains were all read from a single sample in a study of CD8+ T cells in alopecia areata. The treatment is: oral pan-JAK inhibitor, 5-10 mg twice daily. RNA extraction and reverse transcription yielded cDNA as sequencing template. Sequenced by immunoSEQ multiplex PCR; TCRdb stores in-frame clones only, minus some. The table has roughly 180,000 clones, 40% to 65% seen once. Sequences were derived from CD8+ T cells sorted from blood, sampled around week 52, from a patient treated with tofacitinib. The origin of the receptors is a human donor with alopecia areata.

CDR3 DNA sequence: TGTGCCAGCAGCCCTACAGGGGCCGGCTACACCTTC. The encoded protein is CASSPTGAGYTF. The genes are TRBV27 and TRBJ1-2; 7 bases fit TRBD1. The trim removed 6 bases at V and 8 bases at J, leaving 6 bases unmatched. This CDR3 spans 12 amino acids. CDR1 and CDR2 from the germline V gene are MNHEY and SMNVEV (reference sequence).

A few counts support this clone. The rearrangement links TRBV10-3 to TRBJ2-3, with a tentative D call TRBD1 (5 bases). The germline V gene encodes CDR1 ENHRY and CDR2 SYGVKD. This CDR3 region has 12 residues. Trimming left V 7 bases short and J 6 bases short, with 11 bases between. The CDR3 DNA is TGTGCCATCAACCAAGACAGTGATACGCAGTATTTT. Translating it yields CAINQDSDTQYF.

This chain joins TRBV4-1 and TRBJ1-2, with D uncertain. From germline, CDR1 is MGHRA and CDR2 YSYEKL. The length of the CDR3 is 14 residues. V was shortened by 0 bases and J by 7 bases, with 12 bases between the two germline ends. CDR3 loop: CASSQETGFGGYTF. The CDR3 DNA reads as TGCGCCAGCAGCCAAGAAACGGGATTCGGTGGCTACACCTTC.

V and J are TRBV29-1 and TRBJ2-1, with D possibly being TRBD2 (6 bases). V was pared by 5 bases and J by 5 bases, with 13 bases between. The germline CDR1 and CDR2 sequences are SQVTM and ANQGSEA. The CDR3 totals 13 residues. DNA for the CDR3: TGCAGCGTTATTAGCGGTACCCACAATGAGCAGTTCTTC. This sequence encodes CSVISGTHNEQFF.

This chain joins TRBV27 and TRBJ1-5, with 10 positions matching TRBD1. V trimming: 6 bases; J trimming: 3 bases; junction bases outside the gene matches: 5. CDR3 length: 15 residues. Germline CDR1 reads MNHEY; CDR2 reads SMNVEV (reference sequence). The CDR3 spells CASRPGQGNNQPQHF. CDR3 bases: TGTGCCAGCAGACCGGGACAGGGGAACAATCAGCCCCAGCATTTT.

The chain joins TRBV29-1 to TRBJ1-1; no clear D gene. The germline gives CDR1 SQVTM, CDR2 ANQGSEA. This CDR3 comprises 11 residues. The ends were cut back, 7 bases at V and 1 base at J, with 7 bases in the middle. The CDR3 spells CSGYGNTEAFF. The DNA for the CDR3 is TGCAGCGGTTATGGGAACACTGAAGCTTTCTTT.

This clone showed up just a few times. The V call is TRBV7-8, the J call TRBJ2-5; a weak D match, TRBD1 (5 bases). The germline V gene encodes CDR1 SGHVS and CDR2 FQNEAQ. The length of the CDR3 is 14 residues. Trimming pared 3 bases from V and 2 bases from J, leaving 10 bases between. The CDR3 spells CASSFDNRQETQYF. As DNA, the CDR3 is TGTGCCAGCAGCTTCGACAACAGGCAAGAGACCCAGTACTTC.

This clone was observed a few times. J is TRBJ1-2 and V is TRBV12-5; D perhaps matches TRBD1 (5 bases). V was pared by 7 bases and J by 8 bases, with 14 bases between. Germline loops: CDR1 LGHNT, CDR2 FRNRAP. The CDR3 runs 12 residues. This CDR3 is CASASDKIGYTF. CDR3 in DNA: TGTGCTAGTGCCTCGGACAAGATAGGCTACACCTTC.

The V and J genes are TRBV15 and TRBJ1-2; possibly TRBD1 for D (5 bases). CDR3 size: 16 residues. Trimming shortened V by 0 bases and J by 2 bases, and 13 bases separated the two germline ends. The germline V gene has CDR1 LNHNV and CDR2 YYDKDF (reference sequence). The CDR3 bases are TGTGCCACCAGCAGAGATCAGACAGAAGGAAACTATGGCTACACCTTC. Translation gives CATSRDQTEGNYGYTF.

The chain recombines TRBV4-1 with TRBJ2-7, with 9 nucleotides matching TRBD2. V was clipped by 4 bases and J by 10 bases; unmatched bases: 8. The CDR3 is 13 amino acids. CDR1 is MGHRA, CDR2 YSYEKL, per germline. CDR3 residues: CASSPAGGLGQYF. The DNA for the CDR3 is TGCGCCAGCAGCCCGGCGGGGGGGCTCGGACAGTACTTC.

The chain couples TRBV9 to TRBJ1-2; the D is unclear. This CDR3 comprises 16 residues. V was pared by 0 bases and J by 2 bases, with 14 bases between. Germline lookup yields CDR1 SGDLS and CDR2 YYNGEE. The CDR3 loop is CASSVATGGRNYGYTF. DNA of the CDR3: TGTGCCAGCAGCGTAGCTACGGGAGGGCGGAACTATGGCTACACCTTC.

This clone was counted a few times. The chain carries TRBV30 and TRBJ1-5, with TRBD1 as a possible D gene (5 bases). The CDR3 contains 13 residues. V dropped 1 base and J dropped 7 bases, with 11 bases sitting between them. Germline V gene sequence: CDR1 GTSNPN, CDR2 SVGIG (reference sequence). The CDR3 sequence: CAWSGEGSQPQHF. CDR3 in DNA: TGTGCCTGGAGTGGGGAGGGGAGCCAGCCCCAGCATTTT.

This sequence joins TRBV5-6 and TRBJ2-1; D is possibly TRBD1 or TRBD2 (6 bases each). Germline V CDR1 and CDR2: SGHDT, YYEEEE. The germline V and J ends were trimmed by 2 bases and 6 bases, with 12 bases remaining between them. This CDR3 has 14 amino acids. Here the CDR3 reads CASSFRGPANEQFF. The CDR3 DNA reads TGTGCCAGCAGCTTTCGGGGGCCGGCCAATGAGCAGTTCTTC.

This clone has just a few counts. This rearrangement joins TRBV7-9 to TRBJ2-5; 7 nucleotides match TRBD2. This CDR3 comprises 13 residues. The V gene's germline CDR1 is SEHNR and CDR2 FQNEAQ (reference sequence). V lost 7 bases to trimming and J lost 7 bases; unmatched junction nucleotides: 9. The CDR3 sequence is CASKAGSTGTQYF. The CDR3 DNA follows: TGTGCCAGCAAAGCGGGGAGTACGGGGACCCAGTACTTC.

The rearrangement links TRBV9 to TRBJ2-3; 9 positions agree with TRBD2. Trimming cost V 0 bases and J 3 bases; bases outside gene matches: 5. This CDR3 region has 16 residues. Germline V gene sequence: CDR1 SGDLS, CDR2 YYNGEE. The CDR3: CASSVESGGTTDTQYF. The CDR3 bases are TGTGCCAGCAGCGTAGAGAGCGGGGGGACAACAGATACGCAGTATTTT.

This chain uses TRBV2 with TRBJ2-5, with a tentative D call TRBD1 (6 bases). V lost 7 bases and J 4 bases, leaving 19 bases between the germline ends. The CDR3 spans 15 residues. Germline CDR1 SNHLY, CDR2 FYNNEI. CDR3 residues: CASTRDMGVGETQYF. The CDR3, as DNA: TGTGCCAGCACCAGGGACATGGGGGTAGGAGAGACCCAGTACTTC. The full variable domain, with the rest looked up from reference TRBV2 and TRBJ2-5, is EPEVTQTPSHQVTQMGQEVILRCVPISNHLYFYWYRQILGQKVEFLVSFYNNEISEKSEIFDDQFSVERPDGSNFTLKIRSTKLEDSAMYFCASTRDMGVGETQYFGPGTRLLVL.

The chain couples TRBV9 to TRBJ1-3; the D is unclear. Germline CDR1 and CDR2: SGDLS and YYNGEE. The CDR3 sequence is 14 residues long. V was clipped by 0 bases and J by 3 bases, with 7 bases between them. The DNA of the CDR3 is TGTGCCAGCAGCGTAGATAGGGTTGGAAACACCATATATTTT. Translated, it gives CASSVDRVGNTIYF.

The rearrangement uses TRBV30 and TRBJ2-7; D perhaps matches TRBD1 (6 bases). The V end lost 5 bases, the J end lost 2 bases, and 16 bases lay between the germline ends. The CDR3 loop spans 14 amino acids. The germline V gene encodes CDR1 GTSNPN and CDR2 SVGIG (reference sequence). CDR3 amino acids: CAWGMWDTTYEQYF. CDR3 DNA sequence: TGTGCCTGGGGTATGTGGGACACAACCTACGAGCAGTACTTC.

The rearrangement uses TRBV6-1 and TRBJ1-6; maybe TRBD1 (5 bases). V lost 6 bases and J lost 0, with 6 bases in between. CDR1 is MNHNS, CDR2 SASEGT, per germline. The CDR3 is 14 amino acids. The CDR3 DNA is TGTGCCAGCAGAGGGGTCTCCTATAATTCACCCCTCCACTTT. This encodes CASRGVSYNSPLHF.

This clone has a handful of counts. CDR3 residues: CASSQESTDTQYF. As DNA, the CDR3 is TGTGCCAGCAGCCAAGAATCCACAGATACGCAGTATTTT. The chain recombines TRBV4-2 with TRBJ2-3; no clear D. The length of the CDR3 is 13 residues. V was pared by 0 bases and J by 2 bases, with 3 bases between. The germline V gene encodes CDR1 LGHNA and CDR2 YNFKEQ.